This entry describes one T cell receptor (beta chain). Its binding antigen is unknown. Nothing much larger sits one base from this clone, and base qualities are not available. Before undergoing thyroid surgery, none of the patients had been given any kind of treatment. Using T-cell receptor beta sequencing, the researchers looked back retrospectively at clinical samples from patients, gathered between about 2012 and 2019. The germline V end is reduced by 2 bases and the J end by 9 bases; junction bases left unmatched: 12. The CDR3, cysteine through phenylalanine, is 16 amino acids long. Only the CDR3 DNA stays, 48 bases, in frame from base 1. CDR1 and CDR2 are drawn from the germline V gene: MGHRA, YSYEKL. This specimen comes from a study of metastatic and nonmetastatic thyroid tumors (dated by TCRdb to 2020 to 2021). For the wider study: Repertoires from peripheral blood and from tumor or nodule tissue samples of malignant and benign thyroid patients were compared.

Library construction relied on PCR. Sequenced on an Illumina HiSeq 4000. The TCR beta-chain CDR3 region of each patient was profiled by high-throughput sequencing. Concerning the study's data processing: A classifier to discriminate distant-metastatic papillary thyroid cancer patients was built from CDR3 differences across clinicopathological groups. Repertoire diversity was assessed with the Shannon index, and tumor-blood repertoire similarity with the Morisita-Horn index. TCRdb reanalyzed the raw reads on its own, using fastp at Q25 for trimming and MiXCR for clone calling, and kept in-frame beta chains. TCRdb, rather than the study authors, made the V and J calls. In this sample the table shows some 17,000 clones, about 25% of which occur a single time. Together, the top ten hold approximately 11% of the sample. Overall study outcomes, separate from this receptor: In both blood and tumor samples, malignant tumors were reported to have significantly higher TCR beta diversity than benign nodules.

The specimen was blood. The sequence is built from TRBV4-1 and TRBJ2-1; 8 bases in between match TRBD2. The clonotype comes from a male donor with papillary thyroid cancer or a benign thyroid nodule (not recorded which). Some clones in this sample may be carry-over from other donors' samples. The CDR3 protein sequence reads: CASSQPSGGGFSEQFF. The nucleotide sequence is given as TGCGCCAGCAGCCAACCGTCGGGGGGGGGCTTTTCTGAGCAGTTCTTC.